A selection of T cell receptor beta chains follows, all from one sample in a study of read filtering for tumor transcriptome and immune sequencing. One entry per CDR3 protein, called by TCRdb with MiXCR from the reads. This table has fewer than 25,000 distinct CDR3 sequences, approximately 23% appearing once. Sequencing was performed on a population of CD138-negative cells sorted from bone marrow. The source is a donor aged 40 or older with multiple myeloma. Both conserved end residues are part of each CDR3. The D gene is left open where the match is weak. The size of a clone is reported for some rows only, either as once, few or many, or as a class for expanded clones.

-,TRBD2,TRBV5-1,TRBJ2-1,TGCGCCTGCAGCCACCAGGCTAGCGGGGGGGCACGGAATGAGCAGTTCTTC,CACSHQASGGARNEQFF
many,-,TRBV9,TRBJ2-2,TGTGCCAGCAGCATCAACACCGGGGAGCTGTTTTTT,CASSINTGELFF
-,TRBD1,TRBV3-1,TRBJ2-7,TGTGCCAGCAGCCAACCGGGACAGGGTTACTACGAGCGGTACTTC,CASSQPGQGYYERYF
few,-,TRBV9,TRBJ2-7,TGTGCCAGCAGCGTAGAAACCCGACCGGGAGAGCAGTACTTC,CASSVETRPGEQYF
many,TRBD1,TRBV6-1,TRBJ1-4,TGTGCCAGCAGTGCTTCGACAGGGACGGATGAAAAACTGTTTTTT,CASSASTGTDEKLFF
many,-,TRBV2,TRBJ2-7,TGTGCCAGCAGTGAGGGTCAGGGAGGAGGGGTCTACGAGCAGTACTTC,CASSEGQGGGVYEQYF
many,TRBD1,TRBV7-8,TRBJ2-1,TGTGCCAGCAGCTTAGAGGGACAGGTTTACAATGAGCAGTTCTTC,CASSLEGQVYNEQFF
many,-,TRBV3-1,TRBJ2-7,TGTGCCAGCAGCCACAGGGGACCCTACGAGCAGTACTTC,CASSHRGPYEQYF
many,-,TRBV19,TRBJ2-7,TGTGCCAGTAGTACCTCCGGGGGCTCCTACGAGCAGTACTTC,CASSTSGGSYEQYF
few,-,TRBV19,TRBJ2-5,TGTGCCAGCACTCCGGTGGGGGAGGAGACCCAGTACTTC,CASTPVGEETQYF
few,-,TRBV5-1,TRBJ2-3,TGCGCCAGCAGCTTCCAGGGCCGGGAGACCTACACAGATACGCAGTATTTT,CASSFQGRETYTDTQYF
many,TRBD1,TRBV10-3,TRBJ2-7,TGTGCCATCGGCGGACAGGGAATGGGCGAGCAGTACTTC,CAIGGQGMGEQYF
many,TRBD1,TRBV7-9,TRBJ2-3,TGTGCCAGCAGTACCGGGACAGGGGTATCAGATACGCAGTATTTT,CASSTGTGVSDTQYF
few,TRBD2,TRBV5-1,TRBJ2-3,TGCGCCAGCAGCAGGACTAGCGGGGGACCTAGCACAGATACGCAGTATTTT,CASSRTSGGPSTDTQYF
many,-,TRBV19,TRBJ2-2,TGTGCCAGTAGTATAGGGGGCTTAGTTGGCACCGGGGAGCTGTTTTTT,CASSIGGLVGTGELFF
many,-,TRBV12-3/TRBV12-4,TRBJ2-6,TGTGCCAGCAGTGGGGACGGGGCCAACGTCCTGACTTTC,CASSGDGANVLTF
many,TRBD2,TRBV19,TRBJ2-2,TGTGCCACAAAGACTAGCGGGGGAACAGGGGAGCTGTTTTTT,CATKTSGGTGELFF
many,-,TRBV9,TRBJ2-2,TGTGCCAGCAGCGTAGGAGGGGGGGTACCTTCGAACACCGGGGAGCTGTTTTTT,CASSVGGGVPSNTGELFF
many,TRBD2,TRBV7-2,TRBJ2-7,TGTGCCAGCAGCCCTGGGACTAGCGGAACATCCTACGAGCAGTACTTC,CASSPGTSGTSYEQYF
many,-,TRBV7-9,TRBJ1-4,TGTGCCAGCAGCTTACGGGTGGAAAAACTGTTTTTT,CASSLRVEKLFF
many,-,TRBV4-2,TRBJ2-5,TGTGCCAGCAGCCAAGACGGGTTTTTCCAAGAGACCCAGTACTTC,CASSQDGFFQETQYF
many,TRBD2,TRBV19,TRBJ2-1,TGTGCCAGTAGTGAAACCAGCGGGGGGGCCTACAATGAGCAGTTCTTC,CASSETSGGAYNEQFF
many,-,TRBV28,TRBJ2-2,TGTGCCAGCAGTTTATCGGGGGCCGGCGGGGAGCTGTTTTTT,CASSLSGAGGELFF
many,-,TRBV6-2/TRBV6-3,TRBJ2-3,TGTGCCAGCAGTTACGGGGCGGGGAGCACAGATACGCAGTATTTT,CASSYGAGSTDTQYF